Described below is a single T cell receptor beta chain sequence and its context. Its target is not known. Regarding donors, all were healthy bone marrow donors. The sample originates from a study of cytomegalovirus exposure and HLA in healthy donors. Per germline, CDR1 SGHVS and CDR2 FNYEAQ. The CDR3 runs to 14 residues. The primer mix had 60 Vbeta and 13 Jbeta primers. Sequencing used immunoSEQ multiplex PCR; TCRdb keeps in-frame clones, though not all of them. Here the sample spans fewer than 250,000 clones, more than 75% being singletons. Study outcomes and limitations: Later analysis identified a missense DCLRE1C variant that was linked to TCR beta V- and J-gene trimming.

The TCR originated in a woman aged 18-29 years in good health and CMV-seronegative. J is TRBJ2-5 and V is TRBV7-6; maybe TRBD1 (5 bases). The end of the DNA fits TRBJ2-7 better, so the J call may be wrong. Sequenced input: PBMCs. CDR3 in amino acids: CASSGPGKTYEQYF. CDR3 sequence (DNA): TGTGCCAGCAGCGGACCAGGGAAAACCTACGAGCAGTACTTC.